Listed here are 5 T cell receptor beta chains from one sample, sequenced in a study of blood T cell repertoires in COVID-19. Data came from immunoSEQ multiplex PCR; TCRdb stores just in-frame clones and leaves some out. Of fewer than 70,000 clones in the sample, about 88% were seen once. Sequencing input: peripheral blood. The source of these receptors is a human donor in a cohort sampled during active COVID-19.

This chain connects TRBV10-2 to TRBJ2-1; the match to TRBD2 covers 7 bases. The CDR3 is 15 residues long. Per the germline V gene, CDR1 is WSHSY and CDR2 is SAAADI. The ends lost 7 bases at V and 5 bases at J; junction bases unmatched: 11. The CDR3 DNA sequence: TGCGCCAGCATGTTGAGGGGAGGGCCTAACAATGAGCAGTTCTTC. This sequence encodes CASMLRGGPNNEQFF.

The chain links TRBV10-2 to TRBJ2-7; the match to TRBD1 covers 8 bases. The CDR3 is made up of 15 amino acids. Germline V gene lookup returns CDR1 WSHSY and CDR2 SAAADI. V trimming: 2 bases; J trimming: 5 bases; junction bases outside the gene matches: 8. The CDR3 is CASSEKFAGGHEQYF. CDR3 bases: TGCGCCAGCAGTGAGAAATTTGCAGGGGGCCACGAGCAGTACTTC.

This chain connects TRBV28 to TRBJ2-1; 10 nucleotides line up with TRBD2. CDR3 length equals 17 residues. Looked up from germline, CDR1 is MDHEN and CDR2 is SYDVKM. J was trimmed by 4 bases and V by 1 base; bases with no gene match: 7. The CDR3 DNA reads TGTGCCAGCAGTTTATCTAGCGGGAGACCACCTTACAATGAGCAGTTCTTC. This codes for CASSLSSGRPPYNEQFF.

The CDR3 sequence: CASSLEKGGHGYTF. CDR3 bases: TGTGCCAGCAGCTTAGAGAAAGGAGGTCATGGCTACACCTTC. The chain links TRBV13 to TRBJ1-2; no reliable D call. The CDR3 extends over 14 amino acids. V lost 1 base, J lost 6 bases, and 12 bases lay in between. Germline values: CDR1 PRHDT, CDR2 FYEKMQ (reference sequence).

This clone was seen just once. The chain's CDR3 is CASSPAGTQREYGYTF. For the CDR3, the DNA is TGCGCCAGCAGCCCGGCGGGGACCCAGAGGGAATATGGCTACACCTTC. The V gene is TRBV5-1, the J gene TRBJ1-2; the D gene is possibly TRBD1 (5 bases). Per germline, CDR1 SGHRS and CDR2 YFSETQ. The CDR3 has 16 residues. V was pared by 4 bases and J by 5 bases, with 21 bases between.